Each of the 11 T cell receptor beta chains below was sequenced from the same sample in a study of HIV-infected patients and healthy controls. Whole blood was used without fractionation, so all unsorted peripheral T cells were included. Reverse transcription used 450 to 650 ng RNA and constant-region primers for alpha and beta. Using multiplexing indices, alpha and beta chain libraries were generated apart by chain-specific third strand synthesis. MiXCR, applied by TCRdb to the 5' RACE reads, yields one record per CDR3 protein. This sample has 18,000 or so distinct CDR3 sequences, with roughly 9% found just once. Material for sequencing was blood. The receptors shown here come from an adult in good health.

Many counts were recorded for this clonotype. The chain links TRBV2 to TRBJ2-5; tentative D call: TRBD2 (7 bases). The CDR3 extends over 13 amino acids. The germline CDR1 and CDR2 sequences are SNHLY and FYNNEI. V shed 8 bases and J shed 4 bases, with 14 bases lying between them. DNA of the CDR3: TGTGCCAGCGGAGGGGGGGCCGCAGAGACCCAGTACTTC. Encoded protein: CASGGGAAETQYF. Supplemented by reference TRBV2 and TRBJ2-5, the full variable domain reads EPEVTQTPSHQVTQMGQEVILRCVPISNHLYFYWYRQILGQKVEFLVSFYNNEISEKSEIFDDQFSVERPDGSNFTLKIRSTKLEDSAMYFCASGGGAAETQYFGPGTRLLVL.

In its sample, this clonotype was seen many times. The rearrangement links TRBV5-1 to TRBJ2-5; tentatively, D is TRBD1 (6 bases). The CDR3 sequence is 14 residues long. The ends were cut back, 4 bases at V and 1 base at J, with 11 bases in the middle. Germline CDR1 SGHRS, CDR2 YFSETQ. The CDR3 nucleotides are TGCGCCAGCAGCAGTACAGGGAGCCAAGAGACCCAGTACTTC. Translated, it gives CASSSTGSQETQYF.

This clonotype turned up a few times. The chain couples TRBV12-3 or TRBV12-4 to TRBJ1-4; D perhaps matches TRBD1 (6 bases). The V end was cut by 6 bases, the J end by 2 bases, with 10 bases between. The CDR3 runs 14 residues. Here the CDR3 reads CASSPGQTNEKLFF. The CDR3, as DNA: TGTGCCAGCAGCCCAGGACAGACTAATGAAAAACTGTTTTTT.

This clonotype was picked up many times. The chain links TRBV19 to TRBJ2-1; TRBD2 aligns across 10 bases. The V gene end was trimmed by 10 bases and the J gene end by 3 bases; junction bases not matched to a gene: 6. Germline V gene data show CDR1 as LNHDA and CDR2 as SQIVND (reference sequence). The CDR3 contains 14 residues. CDR3 coding DNA: TGTGCCACCTCTGGACTAGCGGACTACAATGAGCAGTTCTTC. Encoded protein: CATSGLADYNEQFF.

This clonotype was seen a few times. The chain uses TRBV6-1 and TRBJ1-1; TRBD1 might be the D (5 bases). The germline gives CDR1 MNHNS, CDR2 SASEGT. With 6 bases removed from V and 10 bases from J, the gap between germline ends came to 9 bases. The CDR3 runs 10 residues. This CDR3 is CASREGRAFF. CDR3 in DNA: TGTGCCAGCAGAGAGGGGAGAGCTTTCTTT.

This clonotype occurred many times. This CDR3 reads CASSLGTAANYGYTF. CDR3 DNA: TGTGCCAGCTCCCTCGGGACGGCAGCTAACTATGGCTACACCTTC. This sequence joins TRBV18 and TRBJ1-2, with D perhaps TRBD1 (5 bases). V lost 6 bases to trimming and J lost 0 bases, with 14 bases between them. CDR1 and CDR2 (germline): KGHSH, LQKENI. This CDR3 spans 15 amino acids.

This clonotype was found many times. The rearrangement links TRBV28 to TRBJ2-5; TRBD1 aligns across 7 bases. The germline V gene encodes CDR1 MDHEN and CDR2 SYDVKM. The CDR3 totals 14 residues. V was pared by 6 bases and J by 4 bases, with 8 bases of the junction left unmatched. In DNA form, the CDR3 reads TGTGCCAGCAGGATTTCGACAGGGCCAGAGACCCAGTACTTC. It translates to CASRISTGPETQYF. The full variable domain, completed using reference TRBV28 and TRBJ2-5, is DVKVTQSSRYLVKRTGEKVFLECVQDMDHENMFWYRQDPGLGLRLIYFSYDVKMKEKGDIPEGYSVSREKKERFSLILESASTNQTSMYLCASRISTGPETQYFGPGTRLLVL.

This clonotype was found many times. The rearrangement joins TRBV20-1 to TRBJ2-7; possibly TRBD2 for D (7 bases). Germline V lookup: CDR1 DFQATT, CDR2 SNEGSKA (reference sequence). The CDR3 contains 15 residues. V gave up 6 bases and J gave up 0 bases, with 18 bases separating them. The CDR3 loop reads CSAPKEAGASYEQYF. The CDR3, as DNA: TGCAGTGCGCCGAAGGAGGCGGGGGCCTCCTACGAGCAGTACTTC.

This clonotype was found many times. The chain has TRBV5-1 and TRBJ2-1; TRBD1 or TRBD2 may be the D gene (6 bases each). V lost 4 bases and J lost 8, with 19 bases in between. Germline V gene lookup returns CDR1 SGHRS and CDR2 YFSETQ. The CDR3 loop spans 15 amino acids. The CDR3 coding sequence is TGCGCCAGCAGCCCTGTCGGGGGCGGGTACGATGAGCAGTTCTTC. This encodes CASSPVGGGYDEQFF.

This clonotype was detected many times. The chain is built from TRBV5-1 and TRBJ2-6; TRBD1 matches 12 bases. Trimming cost V 4 bases and J 1 base; bases outside gene matches: 3. This CDR3 has 17 amino acids. Germline V gene sequence: CDR1 SGHRS, CDR2 YFSETQ. The CDR3 here is CASSLGQGASGANVLTF. As DNA, the CDR3 is TGCGCCAGCAGCCTGGGACAGGGGGCGTCTGGGGCCAACGTCCTGACTTTC.

This clonotype was counted ten times or more. This CDR3 is CASSIQGTDTQYF. CDR3 nucleotides: TGTGCCAGTAGTATACAGGGGACAGATACGCAGTATTTT. The chain joins TRBV19 to TRBJ2-3; the D gene is possibly TRBD1 (6 bases). This CDR3 comprises 13 residues. Deletions cut 2 bases from V and 3 bases from J, with 6 bases between. In germline, CDR1 is LNHDA, CDR2 SQIVND (reference sequence).